Detailed here is one TCR beta chain. This clone was seen once. Its cognate antigen has yet to be identified. No base quality information exists; no much larger clone differs at one position. The germline ends are 11 bases apart after V is trimmed by 1 base and J by 2 bases. The CDR3, from cysteine to phenylalanine, totals 15 residues. Only the CDR3 DNA stays, 45 bases, in frame from base 1. In the germline V gene (reference sequence), CDR1 corresponds to MNHEY and CDR2 to SMNVEV. The library was made by the immunoSEQ multiplex PCR assay. TCRdb limited this immuneACCESS table to in-frame rearrangements with V and J called. A share of clones is missing; checked studies link under half to unresolved V genes, and the rest is unexplained. Within this sample are some 71,000 clones, with just under 90% of them counted one time only. The leading ten clones occupy about a fifth of the sample. The data are from a study of control samples from healthy donors and cancer patients (dated by TCRdb to about 2020).

The sequence is built from TRBV27 and TRBJ1-2, with no confidently assigned D gene. This receptor was identified in a man in his fifties or sixties with lung cancer. Source material: PBMCs. For the CDR3, the sequence is CASSLFRGSNYGYTF. The bases read TGTGCCAGCAGTTTATTTCGGGGTAGCAACTATGGCTACACCTTC.